A selection of T cell receptor beta chains follows, all from one sample in a study of cytomegalovirus exposure and HLA in healthy donors. Data came from immunoSEQ multiplex PCR; TCRdb stores just in-frame clones and leaves some out. The sample carries 150,000 to 200,000 clones, 86% recorded once. Sequenced material: PBMCs. These receptors all stem from a woman younger than 35 in good health and CMV-seronegative. Both conserved end residues are part of each CDR3. D genes are given only for firm matches. Clone size appears in some rows only: once, few, many, or a class for an expanded clone.

clone_size	v_call	j_call	d_call	cdr3_nt	cdr3_aa
-	TRBV5-4	TRBJ2-7	-	TGTGCCAGCAGCTTGACGTTCGACAGCTTCGAGCAGTACTTC	CASSLTFDSFEQYF
-	TRBV2	TRBJ1-2	-	TGTGCCAGCAGGGGAGGAAGCATGAACTATGGCTACACCTTC	CASRGGSMNYGYTF
-	TRBV4-1	TRBJ2-1	-	TGCGCCAGCAGCCAAGTACCGCCCTGGGGCAATCAGCAGTTCTTC	CASSQVPPWGNQQFF
-	TRBV5-4	TRBJ2-3	-	TGTGCCAGCAGCTTGGCGAGTACAGACACAGATACGCAGTATTTT	CASSLASTDTDTQYF
-	TRBV19	TRBJ1-1	-	TGTGCCAGTAGTATCATCCTGCGGAACACTGAAGCTTTCTTT	CASSIILRNTEAFF
-	TRBV6-1	TRBJ1-6	-	TGTGCCAGCAGTGAACGGGGGAGTCGCAATTCACCCCTCCACTTT	CASSERGSRNSPLHF
few	TRBV4-2	TRBJ2-5	TRBD2	TGTGCCAGCAGCCCATCGACTAGCGGGGCCTCCGGGGAGACCCAGTACTTC	CASSPSTSGASGETQYF
-	TRBV11-2	TRBJ2-7	-	TGTGCCAGCAGCTTAGTTGCCCGCAGCTCCTACGAGCAGTACTTC	CASSLVARSSYEQYF
-	TRBV30	TRBJ2-2	TRBD1	TGTGCCTGGAGTCAGGGGGTGGTTACCGGGGAGCTGTTTTTT	CAWSQGVVTGELFF
-	TRBV18	TRBJ1-2	-	TGTGCCAGCTCACCGGGACACAAGGATGGCTACACCTTC	CASSPGHKDGYTF
-	TRBV11-2	TRBJ1-6	-	TGTGCCAGCAGCTCAGGGAGGGTTTCACCCCTCCACTTT	CASSSGRVSPLHF
-	TRBV7-9	TRBJ1-3	-	TGTGCCAGCAGCTTAGCAAGGGGGGACTACCCCTCTGGAAACACCATATATTTT	CASSLARGDYPSGNTIYF
-	TRBV6-1	TRBJ2-2	TRBD2	TGTGCCAGCAGTGGCCTAGCGGAACGCGGGGAGCTGTTTTTT	CASSGLAERGELFF
once	TRBV11-2	TRBJ2-1	TRBD2	TGTGCCAGCAGCTTAAGGGTGACTAGCGGGTACAATGAGCAGTTCTTC	CASSLRVTSGYNEQFF
-	TRBV5-1	TRBJ2-1	TRBD2	TGCGCCAGCAGCCAACCCTTTCTAGCGGGAGGGTCGGGATTAGTGAATGAGCAGTTCTTC	CASSQPFLAGGSGLVNEQFF
-	TRBV7-9	TRBJ2-2	TRBD1	TGTGCCAGCAGCGACAGGGCGAACACCGGGGAGCTGTTTTTT	CASSDRANTGELFF
once	TRBV7-9	TRBJ2-2	-	TGTGCCAGCAGCTATAGATGGACCGGGGAGCTGTTTTTT	CASSYRWTGELFF
once	TRBV18	TRBJ1-2	-	TGTGCCAGCTATTCTACAGGGCCTGTTAACTATGGCTACACCTTC	CASYSTGPVNYGYTF
-	TRBV2	TRBJ1-4	TRBD1	TGTGCCAGCAGTGACGGACAGGGAATTTCTGAAAAACTGTTTTTT	CASSDGQGISEKLFF
-	TRBV30	TRBJ1-5	TRBD1	TGTGCCTGGAGTACGGGATTTACAGGGGGAATCAGCAATCAGCCCCAGCATTTT	CAWSTGFTGGISNQPQHF
-	TRBV2	TRBJ2-7	-	TGTGCCAGCAACTCCGGCGGGGAGTTAGCCTCGGAGCAGTACTTC	CASNSGGELASEQYF